These T cell receptor beta chains were read from a single sample in a study of blood T cell repertoires in COVID-19. Assay: immunoSEQ multiplex PCR; the TCRdb copy retains only in-frame clones and omits some. This sample has approximately 500,000 clones, with around 90% found just once. Sequencing was done on a sample of peripheral blood. All receptors come from a woman aged 45-65 years with COVID-19, enrolled during active disease. Both conserved end residues are part of each CDR3. The D gene is left open where the match is weak. Clone size appears in some rows only: once, few, many, or a class for an expanded clone.

d_call: NA
j_call: TRBJ1-2
clone_size: NA
v_call: TRBV12-3/TRBV12-4
cdr3_aa: CASTSGTHYGYTF
cdr3_nt: TGTGCCAGCACCTCAGGGACACACTATGGCTACACCTTC

d_call: NA
j_call: TRBJ2-7
clone_size: NA
v_call: TRBV7-7
cdr3_aa: CASISWGGISYEQYF
cdr3_nt: TGTGCCAGCATCTCGTGGGGGGGCATTAGTTACGAGCAGTACTTC

d_call: NA
j_call: TRBJ2-1
clone_size: NA
v_call: TRBV12-3/TRBV12-4
cdr3_aa: CASSSTGMMFF
cdr3_nt: TGTGCCAGCAGTTCAACCGGGATGATGTTCTTC

d_call: NA
j_call: TRBJ2-2
clone_size: NA
v_call: TRBV5-5
cdr3_aa: CASSFLLGGPGTGELFF
cdr3_nt: TGTGCCAGCAGCTTCCTCCTAGGGGGTCCGGGCACCGGGGAGCTGTTTTTT

d_call: NA
j_call: TRBJ1-3
clone_size: NA
v_call: TRBV30
cdr3_aa: CAWSFGGSGNTIYF
cdr3_nt: TGTGCCTGGAGCTTTGGAGGCTCTGGAAACACCATATATTTT

d_call: NA
j_call: TRBJ1-6
clone_size: NA
v_call: TRBV18
cdr3_aa: CASSGQLDSPLHF
cdr3_nt: TGTGCCAGCTCAGGACAGTTGGATTCACCCCTCCACTTT

d_call: TRBD1
j_call: TRBJ2-1
clone_size: NA
v_call: TRBV5-6
cdr3_aa: CASSYKTGIDEQFF
cdr3_nt: TGTGCCAGCAGCTATAAGACAGGGATCGATGAGCAGTTCTTC

d_call: TRBD1
j_call: TRBJ2-3
clone_size: NA
v_call: TRBV7-9
cdr3_aa: CASRPPQGRQGVDTQYF
cdr3_nt: TGTGCCAGCAGGCCGCCACAGGGGCGCCAGGGGGTAGATACGCAGTATTTT

d_call: TRBD1
j_call: TRBJ1-2
clone_size: NA
v_call: TRBV10-3
cdr3_aa: CAIRGQGSGYTF
cdr3_nt: TGTGCCATCAGAGGACAGGGAAGTGGCTACACCTTC

d_call: TRBD2
j_call: TRBJ2-2
clone_size: few
v_call: TRBV4-2
cdr3_aa: CASSQEASGGDGELFF
cdr3_nt: TGTGCCAGCAGCCAAGAGGCTAGCGGGGGTGACGGGGAGCTGTTTTTT

d_call: NA
j_call: TRBJ1-1
clone_size: NA
v_call: TRBV7-3
cdr3_aa: CASSPNTGTQGEAFF
cdr3_nt: TGTGCCAGCAGCCCGAATACCGGGACTCAGGGTGAAGCTTTCTTT

d_call: NA
j_call: TRBJ2-1
clone_size: NA
v_call: TRBV27
cdr3_aa: CASSLNGEQFF
cdr3_nt: TGTGCCAGCAGTTTAAACGGTGAGCAGTTCTTC

d_call: NA
j_call: TRBJ2-2
clone_size: NA
v_call: TRBV11-3
cdr3_aa: CASSGGGDTGELFF
cdr3_nt: TGTGCCAGCAGCGGAGGGGGGGACACCGGGGAGCTGTTTTTT

d_call: NA
j_call: TRBJ2-3
clone_size: NA
v_call: TRBV5-6
cdr3_aa: CASSLGRATDTQYF
cdr3_nt: TGTGCCAGCAGCTTGGGCAGGGCAACAGATACGCAGTATTTT

d_call: NA
j_call: TRBJ1-2
clone_size: NA
v_call: TRBV7-9
cdr3_aa: CASSLGSGRYGYTF
cdr3_nt: TGTGCCAGCAGCTTAGGATCAGGGCGCTATGGCTACACCTTC